Included here is one T cell receptor (beta chain) sequence, with context. The sample belongs to a study of blood T cells in healthy people across ages. PCR was performed a second time for roughly 7 to 11 cycles using a sample-barcoded 5' primer and a J-beta primer mix. TCRdb re-analysed the 5' RACE reads in MiXCR, keeping a single row per CDR3 protein. The table lists roughly 1,700,000 distinct CDR3 sequences, under 30% of them singletons. This TCR derives from a woman in her 30s in good health. The sample was blood.

The CDR3, as DNA: TGTGCCACCAGCAGAGATAAAGCAGGCAATGAGCAGTACTTC. Translation: CATSRDKAGNEQYF. The chain employs TRBV15 and TRBJ2-1; D unresolved. The closer fit of TRBJ2-7 to the DNA end suggests the J call may be wrong. The CDR3 consists of 14 residues. Germline-derived CDR1 and CDR2 are LNHNV and YYDKDF (reference sequence).